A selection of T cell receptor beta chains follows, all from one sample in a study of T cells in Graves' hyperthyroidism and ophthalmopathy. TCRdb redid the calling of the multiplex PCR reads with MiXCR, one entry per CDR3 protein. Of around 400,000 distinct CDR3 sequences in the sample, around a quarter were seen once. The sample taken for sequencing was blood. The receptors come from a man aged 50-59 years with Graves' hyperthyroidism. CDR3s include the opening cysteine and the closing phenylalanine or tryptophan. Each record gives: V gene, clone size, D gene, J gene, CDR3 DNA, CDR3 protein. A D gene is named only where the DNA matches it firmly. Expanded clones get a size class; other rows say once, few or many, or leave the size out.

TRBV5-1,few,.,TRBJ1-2,TGCGCCAGCAGCGACTTAGAGGGATATGGCTACACCTTC,CASSDLEGYGYTF
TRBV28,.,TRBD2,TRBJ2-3,TGTGCCAGCAGACCCCCGGGGGGGGGCACAGATACGCAGTATTTT,CASRPPGGGTDTQYF
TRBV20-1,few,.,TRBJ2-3,TGCAGTGCTAGAGGAGGAGGCACAGATACGCAGTATTTT,CSARGGGTDTQYF
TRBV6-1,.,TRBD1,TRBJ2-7,TGTGCCAGCAGCCAAGGGGGCCTGCGGAGAGGGTACGAGCAGTACTTC,CASSQGGLRRGYEQYF
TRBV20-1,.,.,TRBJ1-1,TGCAGTGCGCCGGCGATGGCGGGACCTGAAGCTTTCTTT,CSAPAMAGPEAFF
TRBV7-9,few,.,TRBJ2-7,TGTGCCAGCAGCCCCGCAGGGGACGAATCCTACGAGCAGTACTTC,CASSPAGDESYEQYF
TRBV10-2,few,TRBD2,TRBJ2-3,TGCGCCAGCCTCTCCGGGACTAGCGGGAGGGATACGCAGTATTTT,CASLSGTSGRDTQYF
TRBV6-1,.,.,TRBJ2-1,TGTGCCAGCAGTAGGACAATCGGCTCCTACAATGAGCAGTTCTTC,CASSRTIGSYNEQFF
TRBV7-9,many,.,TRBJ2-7,TGTGCCAGCAGCTCGGACTTCTACGAGCAGTACTTC,CASSSDFYEQYF
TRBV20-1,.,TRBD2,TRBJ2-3,TGCAGTGCTAGGGCCCGGACTAGCGGGAGCACAGATACGCAGTATTTT,CSARARTSGSTDTQYF
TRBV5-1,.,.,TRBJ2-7,TGCGCCAGCAGCTTACCCTCTGCCCACGAGCAGTACTTC,CASSLPSAHEQYF
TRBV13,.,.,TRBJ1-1,TGTGCCAGCAGCGGGGGGGTGGGGTACACTGAAGCTTTCTTT,CASSGGVGYTEAFF
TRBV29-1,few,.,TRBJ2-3,TGCAGCGTTGCAGGGCGACTCACAGATACGCAGTATTTT,CSVAGRLTDTQYF
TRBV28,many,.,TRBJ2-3,TGTGCCAGCAGTGCGGCCCTAGCAGGGAGCACAGATACGCAGTATTTT,CASSAALAGSTDTQYF
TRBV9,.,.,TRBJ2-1,TGTGCCAGCAGCGTAGCGGGGCGCGTAGTCGATGAGCAGTTCTTC,CASSVAGRVVDEQFF
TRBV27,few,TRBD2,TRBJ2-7,TGTGCCAGCAGACTAGCGGGGGCCTACGAGCAGTACTTC,CASRLAGAYEQYF